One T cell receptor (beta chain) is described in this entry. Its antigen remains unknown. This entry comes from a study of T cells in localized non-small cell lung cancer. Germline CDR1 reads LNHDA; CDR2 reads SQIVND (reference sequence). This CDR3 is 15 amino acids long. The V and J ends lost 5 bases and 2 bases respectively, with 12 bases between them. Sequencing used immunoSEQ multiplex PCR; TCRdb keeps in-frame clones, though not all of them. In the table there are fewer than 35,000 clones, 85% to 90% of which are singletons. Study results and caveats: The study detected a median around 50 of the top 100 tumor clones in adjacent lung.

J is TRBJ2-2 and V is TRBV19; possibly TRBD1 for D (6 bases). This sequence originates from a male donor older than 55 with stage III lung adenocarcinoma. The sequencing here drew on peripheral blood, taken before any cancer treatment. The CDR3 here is CASSPQDSNTGELFF. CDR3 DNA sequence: TGTGCCAGTAGTCCCCAGGACAGCAACACCGGGGAGCTGTTTTTT.